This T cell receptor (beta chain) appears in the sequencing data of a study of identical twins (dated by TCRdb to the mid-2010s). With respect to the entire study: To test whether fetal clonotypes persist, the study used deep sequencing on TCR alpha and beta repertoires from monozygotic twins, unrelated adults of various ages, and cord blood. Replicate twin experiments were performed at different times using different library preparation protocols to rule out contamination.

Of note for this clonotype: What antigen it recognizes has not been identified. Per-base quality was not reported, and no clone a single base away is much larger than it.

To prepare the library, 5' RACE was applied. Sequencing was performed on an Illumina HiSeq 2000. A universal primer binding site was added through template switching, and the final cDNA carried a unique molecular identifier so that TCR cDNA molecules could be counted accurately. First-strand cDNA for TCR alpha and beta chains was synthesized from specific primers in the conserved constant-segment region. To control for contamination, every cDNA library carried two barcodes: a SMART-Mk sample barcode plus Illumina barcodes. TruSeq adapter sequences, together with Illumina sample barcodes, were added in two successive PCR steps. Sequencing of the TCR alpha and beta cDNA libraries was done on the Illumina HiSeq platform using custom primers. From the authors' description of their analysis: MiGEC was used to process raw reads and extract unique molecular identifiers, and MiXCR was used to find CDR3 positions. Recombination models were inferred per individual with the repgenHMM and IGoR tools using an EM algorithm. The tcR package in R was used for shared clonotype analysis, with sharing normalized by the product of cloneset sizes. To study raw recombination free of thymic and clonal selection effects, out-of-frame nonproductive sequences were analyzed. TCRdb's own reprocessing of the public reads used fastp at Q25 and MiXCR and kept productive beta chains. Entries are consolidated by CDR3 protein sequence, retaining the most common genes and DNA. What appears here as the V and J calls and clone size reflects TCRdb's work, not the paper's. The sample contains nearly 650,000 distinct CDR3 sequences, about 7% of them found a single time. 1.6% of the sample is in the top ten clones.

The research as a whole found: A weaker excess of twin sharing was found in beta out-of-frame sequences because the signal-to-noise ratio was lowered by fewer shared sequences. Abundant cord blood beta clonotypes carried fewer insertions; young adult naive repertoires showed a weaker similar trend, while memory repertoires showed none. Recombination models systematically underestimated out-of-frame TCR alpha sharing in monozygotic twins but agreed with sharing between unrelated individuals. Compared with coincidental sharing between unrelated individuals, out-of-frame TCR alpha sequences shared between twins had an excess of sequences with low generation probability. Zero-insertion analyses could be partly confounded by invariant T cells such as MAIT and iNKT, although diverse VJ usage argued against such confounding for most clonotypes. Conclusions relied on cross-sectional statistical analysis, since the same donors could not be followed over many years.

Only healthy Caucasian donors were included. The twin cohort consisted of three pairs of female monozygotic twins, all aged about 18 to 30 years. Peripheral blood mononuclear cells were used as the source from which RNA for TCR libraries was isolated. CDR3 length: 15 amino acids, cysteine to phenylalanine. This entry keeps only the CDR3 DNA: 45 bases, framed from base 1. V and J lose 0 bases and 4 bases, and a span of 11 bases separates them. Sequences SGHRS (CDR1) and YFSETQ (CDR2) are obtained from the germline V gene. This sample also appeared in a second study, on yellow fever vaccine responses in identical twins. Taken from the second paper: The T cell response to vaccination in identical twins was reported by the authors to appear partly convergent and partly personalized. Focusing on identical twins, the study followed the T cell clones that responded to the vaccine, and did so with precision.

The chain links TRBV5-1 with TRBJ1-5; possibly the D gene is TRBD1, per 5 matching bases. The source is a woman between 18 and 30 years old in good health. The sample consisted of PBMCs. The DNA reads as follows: TGCGCCAGCAGCTTGGCCGGGACGGAAAATCAGCCCCAGCATTTT. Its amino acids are CASSLAGTENQPQHF.